The clone carrying this T cell receptor beta chain was detected ten times or more. What it binds is unknown. The entry originates in a study of post-analysis software for immune sequencing data. Looking at the study overall: Several disease courses (relapsing-remitting, secondary progressive and progressive-relapsing) of multiple sclerosis were included.

Whole-study findings and limits: Among multiple sclerosis patients, normalized Chao1 diversity was significantly below that of controls. Samples from a shared batch, those prepared together, strongly co-clustered by F measure. Relative to controls, patients had about 5 TRBV segments at higher frequency, with TRBV5-6, TRBV5-1 and TRBV20-1 among these.

V lost 6 bases, J lost 2 bases, and 13 bases lay in between. CDR3 length equals 14 residues. Germline V gene sequence: CDR1 MNHEY, CDR2 SVGAGI. Unique molecular identifiers were built into the TCR beta cDNA libraries. From around 1 to 10 million T cells, about 500,000 cDNA molecules were obtained. TCRdb fed the PCR reads into MiXCR, producing one record per CDR3 protein. The table has a few hundred thousand distinct CDR3 sequences, around a third seen once. The chain combines TRBV6-5 with TRBJ2-5; the D call may be TRBD1 or TRBD2 (5 bases each). The sample consisted of blood. The receptor was derived from a girl aged 2 to 17 with multiple sclerosis. The DNA for the CDR3 is TGTGCCAGCAGATCCGGGACCCTTCAAGAGACCCAGTACTTC. Translation: CASRSGTLQETQYF.